A selection of T cell receptor beta chains follows, all from one sample in a study of neurological immune-mediated disorders. TCRdb re-derived calls from the 5' RACE reads in MiXCR, one entry per CDR3 protein. The sample has 45,000 to 50,000 distinct CDR3 sequences, less than 4% seen once. Sequencing input: PBMCs. Receptors were obtained from a woman between 50 and 59 years old with multiple sclerosis. Each CDR3 is given with its conserved first and last residue. Fields, in order: D gene, clone size, J gene, V gene, CDR3 protein, CDR3 DNA. The D gene is left open where the match is weak. Clone size is not always given. Where it is, it says once, few, many or a class for expanded clones.

NA	many	TRBJ1-5	TRBV20-1	CSAFTGSGQPQHF	TGCAGTGCTTTCACAGGGTCCGGTCAGCCCCAGCATTTT
NA	many	TRBJ1-2	TRBV20-1	CSASGSNYGYTF	TGCAGTGCTAGTGGCAGTAACTATGGCTACACCTTC
TRBD2	many	TRBJ2-3	TRBV20-1	CSAGGAGSDTQYF	TGCAGTGCCGGGGGGGCAGGGTCAGATACGCAGTATTTT
NA	many	TRBJ2-7	TRBV10-3	CAISEAAGSGYEQYF	TGTGCCATCAGTGAGGCTGCGGGGTCCGGGTACGAGCAGTACTTC
TRBD2	many	TRBJ2-1	TRBV6-5	CASSYSGTSGTNEQFF	TGTGCCAGCAGTTACTCCGGGACTAGCGGAACAAATGAGCAGTTCTTC
NA	many	TRBJ2-1	TRBV5-1	CASSLAWASAYNEQFF	TGCGCCAGCAGCTTGGCTTGGGCTAGCGCCTACAATGAGCAGTTCTTC
TRBD2	many	TRBJ2-1	TRBV6-5	CASSRGLAGTYNEQFF	TGTGCCAGCAGCCGCGGACTAGCGGGGACCTACAATGAGCAGTTCTTC
TRBD1	NA	TRBJ1-2	TRBV27	CASTRTGRDYGYTF	TGTGCCAGCACCAGGACAGGGAGGGACTATGGCTACACCTTC
TRBD1	NA	TRBJ2-3	TRBV7-9	CASSPTDRAEDTQYF	TGTGCCAGCAGCCCTACGGACAGGGCCGAAGATACGCAGTATTTT
TRBD2	many	TRBJ2-2	TRBV7-2	CASSLAASGGANTGELFF	TGTGCCAGCAGCTTAGCGGCTAGCGGGGGGGCGAACACCGGGGAGCTGTTTTTT
TRBD2	many	TRBJ2-5	TRBV7-7	CASSLRRAGASGDQETQYF	TGTGCCAGCAGCCTTAGACGGGCGGGTGCTAGCGGGGATCAAGAGACCCAGTACTTC
TRBD2	many	TRBJ2-1	TRBV20-1	CSAGSSGRDSNEQFF	TGCAGTGCTGGGTCTAGCGGGAGAGATTCGAATGAGCAGTTCTTC
NA	many	TRBJ1-6	TRBV5-4	CASSLVGGYYNSPLHF	TGTGCCAGCAGCTTGGTAGGGGGGTACTATAATTCACCCCTCCACTTT
TRBD2	many	TRBJ2-7	TRBV5-1	CASSLTSGISYEQYF	TGCGCCAGCAGCTTGACTAGCGGGATCTCCTACGAGCAGTACTTC
NA	many	TRBJ2-3	TRBV25-1	CASSITDTQYF	TGTGCCAGCAGTATCACAGATACGCAGTATTTT
NA	many	TRBJ1-4	TRBV3-1	CASSQDPRSGEKLFF	TGTGCCAGCAGCCAGGACCCCCGGTCAGGTGAAAAACTGTTTTTT
NA	many	TRBJ1-5	TRBV18	CASSPDQNQPQHF	TGTGCCAGCTCACCGGACCAAAATCAGCCCCAGCATTTT